This TCR beta chain was retrieved from a study of T cell changes during pregnancy in multiple sclerosis. J was trimmed by 9 bases and V by 5 bases; bases with no gene match: 8. The CDR3 is 15 amino acids. The germline V gene encodes CDR1 SGHTA and CDR2 FQGNSA. Sequencing was performed with immunoSEQ multiplex PCR; in TCRdb, only in-frame clones are kept and a portion is missing. Here the sample spans about 59,000 clones, around nine tenths being singletons. V and J are TRBV7-2 and TRBJ2-1, with TRBD2 identical over 12 bases. The sequence was collected from a human donor whose cells served as feeder cells for cultures in a pregnancy study. Sequenced material: peripheral blood from another person, used as feeder cells. This chain's CDR3 is CASSQTSGSRAEQFF. The CDR3 bases are TGTGCCAGCAGCCAGACTAGCGGGAGTAGGGCTGAGCAGTTCTTC.